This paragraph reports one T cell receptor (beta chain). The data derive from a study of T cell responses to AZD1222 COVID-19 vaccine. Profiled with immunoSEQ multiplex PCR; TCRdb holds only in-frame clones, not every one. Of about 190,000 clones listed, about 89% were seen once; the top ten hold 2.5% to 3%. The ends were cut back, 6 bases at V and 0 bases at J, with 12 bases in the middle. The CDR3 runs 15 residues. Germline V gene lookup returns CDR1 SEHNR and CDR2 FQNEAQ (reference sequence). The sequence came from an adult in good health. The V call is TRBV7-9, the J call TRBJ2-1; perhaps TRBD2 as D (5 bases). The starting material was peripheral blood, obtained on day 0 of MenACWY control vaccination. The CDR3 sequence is CASRKGGSSYNEQFF. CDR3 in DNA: TGTGCCAGCAGGAAAGGAGGAAGCTCCTACAATGAGCAGTTCTTC.